This T cell receptor beta chain was sequenced during a study of blood T cell repertoires in COVID-19. The repertoire was sequenced with immunoSEQ multiplex PCR; TCRdb's copy has only in-frame clones and lacks some. The sample yields approximately 61,000 clones, over 80% seen once. This clone came up many times. CDR3 length equals 18 residues. Per germline, CDR1 SGHTS and CDR2 YDEGEE. V dropped 3 bases and J dropped 0 bases, with 18 bases sitting between them. The material sequenced was peripheral blood. The clonotype originates from a man between 65 and 85 years old with acute or convalescent COVID-19. The V and J genes are TRBV5-8 and TRBJ2-2; D is possibly TRBD1 (6 bases). CDR3 amino acids: CASSSGQLARANTGELFF. CDR3 DNA sequence: TGTGCCAGCAGCTCCGGACAGTTAGCACGCGCGAACACCGGGGAGCTGTTTTTT. The variable domain in full, with the rest retrieved from reference TRBV5-8 and TRBJ2-2, is EAGVTQSPTHLIKTRGQQATLRCSPISGHTSVYWYQQALGLGLQFLLWYDEGEERNRGNFPPRFSGRQFPNYSSELNVNALELEDSALYLCASSSGQLARANTGELFFGEGSRLTVL.